The next 11 T cell receptor beta chains were all read from a single sample in a study of blood T cell repertoires in COVID-19. This table comes from immunoSEQ multiplex PCR, and its TCRdb copy is limited to in-frame clones, with some not included. Of about half a million clones listed, 70% to 90% were seen once; the top ten hold about 3%. Sequencing was carried out using peripheral blood. These receptors all stem from a human donor in a cohort sampled during active COVID-19.

This sequence joins TRBV24-1 and TRBJ2-1, with 9 nucleotides matching TRBD2. Germline V gives CDR1 KGHDR, CDR2 SFDVKD. The V and J ends lost 6 bases and 5 bases, in that order; junction bases with no gene match: 10. There are 16 residues in the CDR3. CDR3 in DNA: TGTGCCACCAGTTCACGGGTAGCGGGAGTCAACAATGAGCAGTTCTTC. This codes for CATSSRVAGVNNEQFF.

The chain carries TRBV27 and TRBJ1-1; D is perhaps TRBD1 (5 bases). CDR1 MNHEY and CDR2 SMNVEV come from the germline V gene (reference sequence). V dropped 5 bases and J dropped 2 bases, with 12 bases sitting between them. There are 14 residues in the CDR3. Here the CDR3 reads CASSGREENTEAFF. The CDR3, as DNA: TGTGCCAGCAGTGGCAGGGAAGAAAACACTGAAGCTTTCTTT.

V is TRBV19 and J is TRBJ1-2; no definite D call. Per the germline V gene, CDR1 is LNHDA and CDR2 is SQIVND (reference sequence). This CDR3 is built from 15 residues. V lost 5 bases and J lost 5, with 18 bases in between. CDR3 DNA: TGTGCCAGTAGTCCCGAATCCGACACCCCTTATGGCTACACCTTC. Its translation is CASSPESDTPYGYTF.

This sequence joins TRBV28 and TRBJ1-1, with unresolved D. V shed 6 bases and J shed 5 bases, with 22 bases lying between them. The germline V gene encodes CDR1 MDHEN and CDR2 SYDVKM. This CDR3 is built from 16 residues. CDR3 nucleotide sequence: TGTGCCAGCAGCCCAAGGGATAGCAGGAGGAGGACTGAAGCTTTCTTT. This sequence encodes CASSPRDSRRRTEAFF.

This chain uses TRBV29-1 with TRBJ2-7, with a tentative D call TRBD1 (6 bases). V dropped 7 bases and J dropped 0 bases, with 10 bases sitting between them. CDR1 SQVTM and CDR2 ANQGSEA come from the germline V gene. This CDR3 comprises 12 residues. The CDR3 loop reads CSAGQSSYEQYF. CDR3 DNA: TGCAGCGCCGGACAGAGCTCCTACGAGCAGTACTTC.

This chain joins TRBV25-1 and TRBJ2-1; TRBD2 aligns across 15 bases. The CDR3 is 18 residues long. J lost 0 bases, V lost 6 bases, and 6 bases had no gene match. Germline V gene lookup returns CDR1 MGHDK and CDR2 SYGVNS. The CDR3 nucleotides are TGTGCCAGCAGATCGGGACTAGCGGGAGGAGGCTCCTACAATGAGCAGTTCTTC. Protein: CASRSGLAGGGSYNEQFF.

The chain is built from TRBV19 and TRBJ2-7; 9 bases fit TRBD1. Per germline, CDR1 LNHDA and CDR2 SQIVND (reference sequence). The CDR3 spans 13 residues. Trimming took 6 bases from V and 5 from J; bases not matched to a gene: 5. CDR3 DNA: TGTGCCAGTAGAGGGACAGGGTTCCACGAGCAGTACTTC. Translated, it gives CASRGTGFHEQYF.

This clone was seen a single time. The genes are TRBV15 and TRBJ2-1; weak D call: TRBD1 (7 bases). V lost 3 bases and J 9 bases, leaving 12 bases between the germline ends. The CDR3 contains 13 residues. Germline assignment: CDR1 LNHNV and CDR2 YYDKDF (reference sequence). The CDR3 DNA reads as TGTGCCACCAGCAGGGACCAGGGGGGTGAGCAGTTCTTC. Its translation is CATSRDQGGEQFF.

CDR3 sequence: CASIQGAIGEQYF. CDR3 bases: TGTGCCAGCATACAGGGGGCCATAGGCGAGCAGTACTTC. The chain has TRBV28 and TRBJ2-7; 9 nucleotides line up with TRBD1. This CDR3 region has 13 residues. Germline lookup yields CDR1 MDHEN and CDR2 SYDVKM. The J segment lost 6 bases and the V segment lost 7 bases, leaving 7 bases of the junction unmatched.

The V gene is TRBV19, the J gene TRBJ2-7; D is possibly TRBD2 (5 bases). CDR3 length: 15 amino acids. Germline V CDR1 and CDR2: LNHDA, SQIVND (reference sequence). V was clipped by 8 bases and J by 0 bases, with 17 bases between them. The CDR3 DNA reads as TGTGCCAGTCGCCCAGGAGCGGACTTCTCCTACGAGCAGTACTTC. It codes for CASRPGADFSYEQYF.

The V and J genes are TRBV2 and TRBJ2-7; TRBD2 aligns across 7 bases. The CDR3 sequence is 15 residues long. Per the germline V gene, CDR1 is SNHLY and CDR2 is FYNNEI. Trimming at V came to 2 bases and at J to 3 bases, leaving 7 bases not matched to a gene. The DNA for the CDR3 is TGTGCCAGCAGTGAACCCTCTAGCGGCATCTACGAGCAGTACTTC. Translated, it gives CASSEPSSGIYEQYF.